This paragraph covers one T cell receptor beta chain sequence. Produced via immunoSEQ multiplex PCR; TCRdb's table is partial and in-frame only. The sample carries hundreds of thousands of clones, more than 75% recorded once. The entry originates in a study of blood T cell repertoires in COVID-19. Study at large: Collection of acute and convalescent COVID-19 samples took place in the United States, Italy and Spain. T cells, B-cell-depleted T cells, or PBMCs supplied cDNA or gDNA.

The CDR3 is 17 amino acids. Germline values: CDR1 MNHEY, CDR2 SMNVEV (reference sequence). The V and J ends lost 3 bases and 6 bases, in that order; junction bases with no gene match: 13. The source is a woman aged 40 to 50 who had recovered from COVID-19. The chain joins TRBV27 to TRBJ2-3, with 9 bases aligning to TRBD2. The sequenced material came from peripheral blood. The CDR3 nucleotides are TGTGCCAGCAGTTTGAGTCTAGCGGGGTCGTTATGGGATACGCAGTATTTT. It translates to CASSLSLAGSLWDTQYF.